The 8 T cell receptor beta chains given below trace back to one sample, sequenced in a study of blood T cells in healthy people across ages. A second PCR of about 6 to 11 cycles used a sample-barcoded 5' primer and a J-beta primer mix. In TCRdb, the 5' RACE reads were re-called with MiXCR into one record per CDR3 protein. The table lists over a million distinct CDR3 sequences, roughly 43% of them singletons. The material sequenced was blood. The receptor set was obtained from a woman aged 18-29 years in good health.

This clonotype has a count of ten or more. This rearrangement joins TRBV7-9 to TRBJ1-1; possible D gene TRBD1, 6 bases. The CDR3 covers 12 residues. The V gene lost 0 bases and the J gene lost 11 bases, with 10 bases spanning the gap. Per the germline V gene, CDR1 is SEHNR and CDR2 is FQNEAQ (reference sequence). CDR3 coding DNA: TGTGCCAGCAGCTTAGCCACAGGGAACGCTTTCTTT. This encodes CASSLATGNAFF.

For this clonotype: Compared with germline, one end of the junction differs, possibly owing to a read error. The chain carries TRBV13 and TRBJ2-5; 10 bases match TRBD2. TRBJ2-7 matches the DNA end more closely, so the J call is doubtful. CDR1 and CDR2 (germline): PRHDT, FYEKMQ (reference sequence). This CDR3 region has 15 residues. CDR3 nucleotides: TGTCCCAGCACTAGCGGGGACACCCGGGGTTACGAGCAGTACTTC. It specifies CPSTSGDTRGYEQYF.

This clonotype appeared a single time. V usage is TRBV20-1 and J usage is TRBJ2-7; 9 bases align to TRBD2. CDR3 length equals 15 residues. The germline gives CDR1 DFQATT, CDR2 SNEGSKA (reference sequence). Trimming took 1 base from V and 2 from J; bases not matched to a gene: 6. The CDR3, as DNA: TGCAGTGCTAGAGGGCGGGAGGGCCCCCCCTACGAGCAGTACTTC. Its protein product is CSARGREGPPYEQYF.

A note on this clonotype: One junction end disagrees with the germline gene, perhaps due to a read error. The chain links TRBV4-1 to TRBJ2-3, with 9 bases matching TRBD2. The CDR3 is made up of 15 amino acids. Germline V lookup: CDR1 MGHRA, CDR2 YSYEKL. The CDR3 sequence is CASSNSGGPVDTQNF. Here the CDR3 DNA reads TGCGCCAGCAGCAATAGCGGGGGCCCTGTGGATACGCAGAATTTT.

This clonotype was seen once. The chain couples TRBV29-1 to TRBJ2-2; TRBD1 matches 10 bases. The germline V gene has CDR1 SQVTM and CDR2 ANQGSEA. This CDR3 comprises 14 residues. The V segment lost 6 bases and the J segment 6 bases; nucleotides outside the gene matches: 7. CDR3 sequence (DNA): TGCAGCGTGGGACAGGGGCTCGTTGCCGGGGAGCTGTTTTTT. As protein: CSVGQGLVAGELFF.

The chain employs TRBV29-1 and TRBJ2-3; D is possibly TRBD1 or TRBD2 (5 bases each). Germline lookup yields CDR1 SQVTM and CDR2 ANQGSEA. This CDR3 spans 17 amino acids. The V and J ends lost 3 bases and 2 bases respectively, with 21 bases between them. DNA of the CDR3: TGCAGCGTTGAGGGGACGCCGCCCCATTCGCCCACAGATACGCAGTATTTT. Translating gives CSVEGTPPHSPTDTQYF.

The J gene is TRBJ2-2, the V gene TRBV18; D is possibly TRBD1 (6 bases). Trimming stripped 2 bases from V and 4 bases from J, with 14 bases between. CDR3 length: 16 amino acids. Germline CDR1 is KGHSH and CDR2 is LQKENI. This CDR3 reads CASSPGSNRVTGELFF. CDR3 in DNA: TGTGCCAGCTCACCAGGCAGCAACAGGGTCACCGGGGAGCTGTTTTTT.

The chain uses TRBV7-2 and TRBJ1-3, with D possibly matching TRBD1 (5 bases). V was trimmed by 1 base and J by 4 bases, leaving 11 bases between them. Germline CDR1 is SGHTA and CDR2 is FQGNSA. The CDR3 consists of 15 residues. The CDR3 bases are TGTGCCAGCAGCTTAGACGGGGGGTTCGGAAACACCATATATTTT. Protein product: CASSLDGGFGNTIYF.